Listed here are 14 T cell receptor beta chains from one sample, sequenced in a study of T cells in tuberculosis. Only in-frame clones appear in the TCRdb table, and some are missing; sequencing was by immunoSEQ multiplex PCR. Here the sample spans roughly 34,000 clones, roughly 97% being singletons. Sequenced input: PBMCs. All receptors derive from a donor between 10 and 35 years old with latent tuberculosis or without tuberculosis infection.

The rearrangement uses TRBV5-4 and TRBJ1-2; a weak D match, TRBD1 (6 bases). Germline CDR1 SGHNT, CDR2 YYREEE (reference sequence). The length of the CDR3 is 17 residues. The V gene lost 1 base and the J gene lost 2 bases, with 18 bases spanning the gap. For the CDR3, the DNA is TGTGCCAGCAGCTTGCGTATTCGGCAGGGGTTAAACTATGGCTACACCTTC. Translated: CASSLRIRQGLNYGYTF.

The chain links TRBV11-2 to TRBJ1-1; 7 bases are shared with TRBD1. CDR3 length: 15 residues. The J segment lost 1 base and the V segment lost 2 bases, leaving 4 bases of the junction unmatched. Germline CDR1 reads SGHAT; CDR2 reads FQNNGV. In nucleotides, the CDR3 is TGTGCCAGCAGCTTAAGACAGGGAGGGAACACTGAAGCTTTCTTT. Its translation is CASSLRQGGNTEAFF.

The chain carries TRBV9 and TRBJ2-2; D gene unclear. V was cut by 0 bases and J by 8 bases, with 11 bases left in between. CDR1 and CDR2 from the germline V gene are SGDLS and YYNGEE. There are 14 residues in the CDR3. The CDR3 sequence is CASSVERRTGELFF. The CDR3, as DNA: TGTGCCAGCAGCGTAGAGAGGAGAACTGGGGAGCTGTTTTTT.

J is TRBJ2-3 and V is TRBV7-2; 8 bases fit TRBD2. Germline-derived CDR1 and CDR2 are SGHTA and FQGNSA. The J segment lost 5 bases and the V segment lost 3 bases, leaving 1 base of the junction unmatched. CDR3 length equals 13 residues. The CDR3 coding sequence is TGTGCCAGCAGCTTCACTAGCGGAGATACGCAGTATTTT. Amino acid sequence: CASSFTSGDTQYF.

CDR3 nucleotides: TGTGCCAGCAGCCAAGCTCCACTCGGACAGACAAAGAACACCGGGGAGCTGTTTTTT. Protein sequence: CASSQAPLGQTKNTGELFF. V is TRBV4-2 and J is TRBJ2-2; tentative D call: TRBD1 (6 bases). Trimming shortened V by 1 base and J by 1 base, and 19 bases separated the two germline ends. CDR1 is LGHNA, CDR2 YNFKEQ, per germline. This CDR3 has 19 amino acids.

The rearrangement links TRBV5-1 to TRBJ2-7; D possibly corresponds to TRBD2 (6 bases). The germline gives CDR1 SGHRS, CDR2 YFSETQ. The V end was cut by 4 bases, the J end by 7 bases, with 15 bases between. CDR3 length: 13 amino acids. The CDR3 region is CASSPESGGEQYF. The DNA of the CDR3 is TGCGCCAGCAGCCCGGAATCCGGAGGGGAGCAGTACTTC.

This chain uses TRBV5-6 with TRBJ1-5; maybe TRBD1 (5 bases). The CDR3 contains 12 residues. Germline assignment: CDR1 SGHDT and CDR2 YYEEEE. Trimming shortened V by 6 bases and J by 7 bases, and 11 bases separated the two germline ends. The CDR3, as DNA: TGTGCCAGCACCCGCGGGGGACAGCCCCAGCATTTT. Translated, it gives CASTRGGQPQHF.

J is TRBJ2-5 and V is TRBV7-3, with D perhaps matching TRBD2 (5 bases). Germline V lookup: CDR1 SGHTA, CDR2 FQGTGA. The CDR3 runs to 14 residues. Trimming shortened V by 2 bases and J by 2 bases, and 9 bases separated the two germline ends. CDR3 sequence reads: CASSLSGLQETQYF. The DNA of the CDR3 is TGTGCCAGCAGCTTATCTGGACTGCAAGAGACCCAGTACTTC.

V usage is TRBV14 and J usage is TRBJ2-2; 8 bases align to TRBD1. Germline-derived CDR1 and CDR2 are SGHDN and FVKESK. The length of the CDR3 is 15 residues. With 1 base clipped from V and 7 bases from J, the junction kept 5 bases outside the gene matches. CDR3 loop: CASSQVAGGVGELFF. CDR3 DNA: TGTGCCAGCAGCCAAGTCGCAGGGGGCGTCGGGGAGCTGTTTTTT.

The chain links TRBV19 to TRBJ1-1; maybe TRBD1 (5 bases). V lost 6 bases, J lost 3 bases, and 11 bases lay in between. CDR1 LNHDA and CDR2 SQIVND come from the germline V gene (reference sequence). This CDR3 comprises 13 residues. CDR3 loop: CASRGGLDTEAFF. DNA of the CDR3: TGTGCCAGTAGGGGGGGGTTGGACACTGAAGCTTTCTTT. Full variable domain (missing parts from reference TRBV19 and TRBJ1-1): DGGITQSPKYLFRKEGQNVTLSCEQNLNHDAMYWYRQDPGQGLRLIYYSQIVNDFQKGDIAEGYSVSREKKESFPLTVTSAQKNPTAFYLCASRGGLDTEAFFGQGTRLTVV.

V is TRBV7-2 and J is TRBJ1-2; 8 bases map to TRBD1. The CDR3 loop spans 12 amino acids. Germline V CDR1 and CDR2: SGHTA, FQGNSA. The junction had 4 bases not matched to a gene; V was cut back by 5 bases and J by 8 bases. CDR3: CASSLDRDGYTF. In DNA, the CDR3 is TGTGCCAGCAGCCTGGACAGGGACGGCTACACCTTC. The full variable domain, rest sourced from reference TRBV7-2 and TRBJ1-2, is GAGVSQSPSNKVTEKGKDVELRCDPISGHTALYWYRQSLGQGLEFLIYFQGNSAPDKSGLPSDRFSAERTGGSVSTLTIQRTQQEDSAVYLCASSLDRDGYTFGSGTRLTVV.

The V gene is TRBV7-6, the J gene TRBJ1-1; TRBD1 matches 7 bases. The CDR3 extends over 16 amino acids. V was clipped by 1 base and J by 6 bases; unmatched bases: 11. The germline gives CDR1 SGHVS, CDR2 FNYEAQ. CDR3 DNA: TGTGCCAGCAGCTTAGAGTTAGGGGGCGTTGATTCTGAAGCTTTCTTT. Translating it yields CASSLELGGVDSEAFF. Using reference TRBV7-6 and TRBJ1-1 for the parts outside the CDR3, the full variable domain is GAGVSQSPRYKVTKRGQDVALRCDPISGHVSLYWYRQALGQGPEFLTYFNYEAQQDKSGLPNDRFSAERPEGSISTLTIQRTEQRDSAMYRCASSLELGGVDSEAFFGQGTRLTVV.

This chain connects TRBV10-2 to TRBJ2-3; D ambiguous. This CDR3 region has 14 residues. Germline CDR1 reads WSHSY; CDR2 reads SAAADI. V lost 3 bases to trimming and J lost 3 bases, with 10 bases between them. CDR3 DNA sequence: TGCGCCAGCAGTGAATTAGAACGGACAGATACGCAGTATTTT. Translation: CASSELERTDTQYF.

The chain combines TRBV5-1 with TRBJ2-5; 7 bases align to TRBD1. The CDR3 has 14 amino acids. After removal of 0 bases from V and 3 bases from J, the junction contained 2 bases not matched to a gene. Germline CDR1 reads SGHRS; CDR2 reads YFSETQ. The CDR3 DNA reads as TGCGCCAGCAGCTTGGGACAGGGAAAAGAGACCCAGTACTTC. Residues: CASSLGQGKETQYF.